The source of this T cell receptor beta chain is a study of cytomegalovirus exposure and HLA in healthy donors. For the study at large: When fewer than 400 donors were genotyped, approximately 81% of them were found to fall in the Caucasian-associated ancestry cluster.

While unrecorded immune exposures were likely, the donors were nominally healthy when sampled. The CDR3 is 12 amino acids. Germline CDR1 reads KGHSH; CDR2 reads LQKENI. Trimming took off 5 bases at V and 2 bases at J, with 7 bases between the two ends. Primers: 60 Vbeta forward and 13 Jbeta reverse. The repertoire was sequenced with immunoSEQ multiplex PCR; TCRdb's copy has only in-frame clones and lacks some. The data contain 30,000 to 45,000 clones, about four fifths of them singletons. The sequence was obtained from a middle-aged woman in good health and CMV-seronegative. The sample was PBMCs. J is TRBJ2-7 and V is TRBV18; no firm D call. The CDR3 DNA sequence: TGTGCCAGCTCAACAAGTACCTACGAGCAGTACTTC. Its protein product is CASSTSTYEQYF.